This T cell receptor (beta chain) is drawn from a study of CD8 T cells in Susac syndrome. The multiple sclerosis controls consisted of treatment-naive patients with relapsing-remitting disease, either stable or active. Trimming shortened V by 4 bases and J by 1 base, and 10 bases separated the two germline ends. The CDR3 contains 14 residues. CDR1 and CDR2 (germline): SGHTA, FQGTGA. After extraction with the RNeasy kit, roughly 0.45 to 1 ug of the RNA was reverse transcribed using random hexamers. The TCR beta CDR3 was amplified by immunoSEQ multiplex PCR across 54 Vbeta, 13 Jbeta. TCRdb called the immunoSEQ multiplex PCR reads again in MiXCR, with one record for every CDR3 protein. The repertoire holds about 280,000 distinct CDR3 sequences, roughly 85% seen once, with 0.11% in the top ten.

This sequence was found in a human donor with multiple sclerosis. The chain is built from TRBV7-3 and TRBJ1-1, with D unresolved. The sequenced sample consisted of CD8+ T cells from PBMCs. The CDR3, as DNA: TGTGCCAGCAGCTGGGTCGGTGGGAACACTGAAGCTTTCTTT. Protein: CASSWVGGNTEAFF.